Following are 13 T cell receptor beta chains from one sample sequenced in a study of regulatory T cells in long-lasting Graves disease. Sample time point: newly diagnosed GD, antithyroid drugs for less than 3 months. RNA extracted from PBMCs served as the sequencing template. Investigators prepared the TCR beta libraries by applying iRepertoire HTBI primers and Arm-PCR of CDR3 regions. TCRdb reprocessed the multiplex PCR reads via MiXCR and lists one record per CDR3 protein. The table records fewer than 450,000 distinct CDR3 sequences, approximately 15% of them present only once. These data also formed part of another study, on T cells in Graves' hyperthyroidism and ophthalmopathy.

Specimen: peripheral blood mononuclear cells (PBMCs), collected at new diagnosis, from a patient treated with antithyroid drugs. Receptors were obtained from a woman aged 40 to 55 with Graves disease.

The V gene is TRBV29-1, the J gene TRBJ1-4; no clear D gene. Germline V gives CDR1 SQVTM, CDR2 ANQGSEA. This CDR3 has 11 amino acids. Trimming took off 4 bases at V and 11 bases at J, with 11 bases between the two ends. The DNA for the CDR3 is TGCAGCGTTGTGGAGGCTGCGAAACTGTTTTTT. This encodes CSVVEAAKLFF.

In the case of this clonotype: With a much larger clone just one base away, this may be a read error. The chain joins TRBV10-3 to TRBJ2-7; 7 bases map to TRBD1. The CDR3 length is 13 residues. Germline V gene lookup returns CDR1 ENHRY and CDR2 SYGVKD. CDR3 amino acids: CATSVGTAYEQYF. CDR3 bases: TGTGCCACCAGTGTAGGGACAGCCTACGAGCAGTACTTC.

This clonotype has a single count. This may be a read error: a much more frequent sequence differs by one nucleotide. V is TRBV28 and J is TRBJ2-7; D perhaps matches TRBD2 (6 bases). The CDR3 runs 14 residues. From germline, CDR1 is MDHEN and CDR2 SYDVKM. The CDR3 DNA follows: TGTGCCAGCAGTTTATTCGCTAGCGCTTACGGGCAGTACTTC. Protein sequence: CASSLFASAYGQYF.

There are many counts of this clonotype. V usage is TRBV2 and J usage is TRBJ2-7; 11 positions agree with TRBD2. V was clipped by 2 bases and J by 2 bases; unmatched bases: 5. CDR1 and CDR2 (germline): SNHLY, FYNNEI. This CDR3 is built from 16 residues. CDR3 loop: CASSEPSGRIPYEQYF. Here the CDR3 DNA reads TGTGCCAGCAGTGAACCTAGCGGGAGGATACCCTACGAGCAGTACTTC.

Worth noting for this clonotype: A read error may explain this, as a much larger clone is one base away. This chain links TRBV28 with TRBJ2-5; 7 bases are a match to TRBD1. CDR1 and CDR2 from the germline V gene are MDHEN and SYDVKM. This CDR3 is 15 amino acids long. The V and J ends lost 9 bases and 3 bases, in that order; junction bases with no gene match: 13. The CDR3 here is CASQRSAGTEETQYF. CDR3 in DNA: TGTGCCAGTCAGAGGTCCGCAGGGACAGAAGAGACCCAGTACTTC.

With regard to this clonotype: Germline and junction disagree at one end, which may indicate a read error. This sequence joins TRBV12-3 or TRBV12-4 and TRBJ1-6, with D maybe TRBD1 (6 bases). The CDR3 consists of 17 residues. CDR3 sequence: CASKKKMGRGNNSPPHF. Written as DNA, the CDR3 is TGTGCCAGCAAAAAAAAGATGGGCAGGGGCAATAATTCACCCCCCCACTTT.

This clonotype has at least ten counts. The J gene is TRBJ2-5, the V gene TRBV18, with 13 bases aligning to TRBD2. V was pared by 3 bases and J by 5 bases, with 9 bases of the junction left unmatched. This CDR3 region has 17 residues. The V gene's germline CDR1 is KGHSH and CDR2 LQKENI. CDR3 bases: TGTGCCAGCTCACCCCGACTAGCGGGAGGCCCCCACGAGACCCAGTACTTC. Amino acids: CASSPRLAGGPHETQYF.

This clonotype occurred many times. The CDR3 is CASSQMATHNEQFF. For the CDR3, the DNA is TGTGCCAGCAGCCAAATGGCGACCCACAATGAGCAGTTCTTC. The J gene is TRBJ2-1, the V gene TRBV3-1; no clear D. The CDR3 has 14 residues. The V gene lost 2 bases and the J gene lost 5 bases, with 10 bases spanning the gap. CDR1 is LGHDT and CDR2 is YNNKEL in the germline V gene (reference sequence).

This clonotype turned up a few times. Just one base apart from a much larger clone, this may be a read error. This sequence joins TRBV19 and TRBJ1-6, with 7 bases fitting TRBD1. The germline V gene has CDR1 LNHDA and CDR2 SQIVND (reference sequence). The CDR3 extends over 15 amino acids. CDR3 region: CAGSIDQGGISPLHF. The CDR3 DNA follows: TGTGCCGGTAGTATAGATCAAGGGGGCATTTCACCCCTCCACTTT.

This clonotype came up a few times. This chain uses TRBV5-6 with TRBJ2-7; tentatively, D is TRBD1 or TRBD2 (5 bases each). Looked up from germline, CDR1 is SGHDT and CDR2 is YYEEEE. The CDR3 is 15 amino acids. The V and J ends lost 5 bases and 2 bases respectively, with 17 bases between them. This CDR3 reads CASSSDGDGTYEQYF. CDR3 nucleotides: TGTGCCAGCAGTTCTGACGGGGACGGGACCTACGAGCAGTACTTC.

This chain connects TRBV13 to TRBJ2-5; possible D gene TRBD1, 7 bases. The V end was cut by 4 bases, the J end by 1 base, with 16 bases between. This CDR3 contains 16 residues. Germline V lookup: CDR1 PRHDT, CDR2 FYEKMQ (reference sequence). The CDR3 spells CASSSSGTAGQETQYF. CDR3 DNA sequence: TGTGCCAGCAGCTCCTCCGGGACAGCGGGCCAAGAGACCCAGTACTTC.

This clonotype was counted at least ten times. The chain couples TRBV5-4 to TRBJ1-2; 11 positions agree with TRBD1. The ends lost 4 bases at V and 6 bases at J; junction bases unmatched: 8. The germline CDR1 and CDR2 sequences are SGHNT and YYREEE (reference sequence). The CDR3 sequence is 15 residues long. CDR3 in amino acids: CASSPGQGARDGYTF. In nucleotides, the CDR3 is TGTGCCAGCAGCCCAGGACAGGGGGCGAGGGATGGCTACACCTTC. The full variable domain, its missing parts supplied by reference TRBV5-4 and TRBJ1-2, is ETGVTQSPTHLIKTRGQQVTLRCSSQSGHNTVSWYQQALGQGPQFIFQYYREEENGRGNFPPRFSGLQFPNYSSELNVNALELDDSALYLCASSPGQGARDGYTFGSGTRLTVV.

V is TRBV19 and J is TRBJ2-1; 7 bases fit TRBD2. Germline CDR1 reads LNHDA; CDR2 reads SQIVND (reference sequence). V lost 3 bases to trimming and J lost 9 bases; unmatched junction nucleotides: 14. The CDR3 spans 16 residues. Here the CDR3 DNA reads TGTGCCAGTAGTATCGGGAGGACCCCCTCTTACTCTGAGCAGTTCTTC. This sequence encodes CASSIGRTPSYSEQFF.